This T cell receptor (beta chain) is from a study of blood T cell repertoires in COVID-19. Study-wide background: The study drew acute and convalescent COVID-19 samples from the United States, Italy and Spain.

The CDR3 is made up of 15 amino acids. The germline V gene encodes CDR1 SGDLS and CDR2 YYNGEE. The trim removed 3 bases at V and 2 bases at J, leaving 5 bases unmatched. Ages ranged from roughly 18 to 100 years, with residence in about 23 US areas. As handled by the study authors: Counts of nucleated cells, estimated from reference gene primer amplification, were obtained. Only in-frame clones appear in the TCRdb table, and some are missing; sequencing was by immunoSEQ multiplex PCR. V and J calls and clone size are those listed in that table; D and trimming were worked out from the DNA. The top ten clones hold under 2% of a sample with 350,000 to 550,000 clones, 87% of them seen once.

The genes are TRBV9 and TRBJ1-1; 9 bases agree with TRBD1. The sequence came from a woman aged 18-29 years with acute COVID-19. Sequencing was done on a sample of PBMCs or T cells enriched from blood (not recorded which). The chain's CDR3 is CASSGRGQGNTEAFF. The CDR3 DNA follows: TGTGCCAGCAGCGGTAGGGGACAGGGTAACACTGAAGCTTTCTTT.